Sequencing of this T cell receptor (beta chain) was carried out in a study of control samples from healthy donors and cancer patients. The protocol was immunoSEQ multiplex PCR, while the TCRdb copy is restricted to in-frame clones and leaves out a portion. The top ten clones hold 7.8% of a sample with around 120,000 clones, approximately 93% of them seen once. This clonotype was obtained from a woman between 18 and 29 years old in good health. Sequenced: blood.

DNA of the CDR3: TGTGCCAGCAGTTTCTACAATGAGCAGTTCTTC. The encoded protein is CASSFYNEQFF. J is TRBJ2-1 and V is TRBV27; no definite D call. Germline values: CDR1 MNHEY, CDR2 SMNVEV (reference sequence). Trimming shortened V by 3 bases and J by 3 bases, and 0 bases separated the two germline ends. This CDR3 is 11 amino acids long.